Sequencing of this T cell receptor beta chain was carried out in a study of CD8+ T cells in alopecia areata. Broader study findings: Mice showed clearer TCR sharing than patients did, a gap that was possibly HLA-related.

Extracted from the samples, RNA was reverse transcribed into cDNA to serve as the sequencing template. Repertoires were generated with immunoSEQ multiplex PCR, while TCRdb's copy carries only in-frame clones and drops some. The table lists roughly 200,000 clones, less than 45% of them singletons. This sample's treatment: oral pan-JAK inhibitor, 5-10 mg twice daily. Alopecia areata patients had lesional scalp punch biopsies and peripheral blood taken from them. On this clone itself: No antigen is known for it.

CDR1 SNHLY and CDR2 FYNNEI come from the germline V gene. CDR3 length: 13 amino acids. Trimming cost V 2 bases and J 6 bases, with 7 bases left between them. Sequenced here: CD4+ T cells sorted from blood, sampled at roughly week 30, from a patient treated with tofacitinib. The TCR originated in a human donor with alopecia areata. This chain uses TRBV2 with TRBJ2-2; no clear D. The CDR3 sequence is CASSESGAGELFF. CDR3 DNA: TGTGCCAGCAGTGAATCTGGGGCCGGGGAGCTGTTTTTT.